A single sample is the source of the 7 T cell receptor beta chains below, sequenced in a study of T cells in Graves' hyperthyroidism and ophthalmopathy. The source material, RNA transcripts, was used to amplify TCR beta CDR3 regions. An initial round of RT-PCR targeting the TCR CDR3 relied on the HTBI primer set. TCRdb ran MiXCR on the multiplex PCR reads and lists one entry per CDR3 protein. The data show over 700,000 distinct CDR3 sequences, approximately 40% seen once. Input material: blood. The receptors originated from a woman between 40 and 55 years old with Graves' hyperthyroidism.

This clonotype was seen ten or more times. The V gene is TRBV7-9, the J gene TRBJ1-6; D call uncertain. The CDR3 is 18 residues long. V dropped 5 bases and J dropped 0 bases, with 17 bases sitting between them. In germline, CDR1 is SEHNR, CDR2 FQNEAQ (reference sequence). The CDR3 bases are TGTGCCAGCAGCCGCGACAATGGCAGAAGCTCCTATAATTCACCCCTCCACTTT. As protein: CASSRDNGRSSYNSPLHF.

Comments on this clonotype: A much larger clone differs from this one at a single base, so this may be a read error. The chain links TRBV2 to TRBJ1-2, with D possibly being TRBD1 (6 bases). CDR1 is SNHLY, CDR2 FYNNEI, per germline. CDR3 length: 16 residues. V dropped 6 bases and J dropped 0 bases, with 17 bases sitting between them. The CDR3 loop is CASRAGQRGANYGYTF. The CDR3 DNA is TGTGCCAGCAGGGCCGGACAGCGGGGCGCTAACTATGGCTACACCTTC.

The chain employs TRBV19 and TRBJ1-1; D might be TRBD1 (5 bases). The CDR3 has 15 residues. Looked up from germline, CDR1 is LNHDA and CDR2 is SQIVND (reference sequence). The V end was cut by 6 bases, the J end by 3 bases, with 17 bases between. CDR3 amino acids: CASSRHGGADTEAFF. The CDR3 bases are TGTGCCAGTAGCCGCCACGGTGGGGCTGACACTGAAGCTTTCTTT.

Turning to this clonotype: Mismatch with germline at one junction end may stem from a read error. The V call is TRBV19, the J call TRBJ2-7, with 7 bases lining up with TRBD1. Germline loops: CDR1 LNHDA, CDR2 SQIVND (reference sequence). The CDR3 runs 14 residues. CDR3 in amino acids: CASSPRDSSCEQYF. The CDR3 DNA reads TGTGCCAGTAGTCCCAGGGACAGCTCCTGCGAGCAGTACTTC.

The rearrangement uses TRBV29-1 and TRBJ1-1; D is ambiguous. The V end lost 3 bases, the J end lost 1 base, and 6 bases lay between the germline ends. From germline, CDR1 is SQVTM and CDR2 ANQGSEA. This CDR3 spans 12 amino acids. Written as DNA, the CDR3 is TGCAGCGTTGAGGCAGCGAACACTGAAGCTTTCTTT. It translates to CSVEAANTEAFF.

This rearrangement joins TRBV19 to TRBJ2-7; weak D call: TRBD1 (5 bases). The CDR3 is 12 amino acids. Germline V gene lookup returns CDR1 LNHDA and CDR2 SQIVND (reference sequence). The germline V and J ends were trimmed by 6 bases and 5 bases, with 11 bases remaining between them. CDR3 protein: CASRGRVDEQYF. The DNA of the CDR3 is TGTGCCAGTAGGGGCAGGGTGGACGAGCAGTACTTC.

For this clonotype: Likely a read error: the CDR3 ends without its conserved phenylalanine or tryptophan. The DNA is omitted, as the CDR3 cannot be located on it reliably, and the CDR3 follows TCRdb's listing. CDR3 amino acids: CASSIRRG. V is TRBV9 and J is TRBJ2-2; TRBD2 is taken as the D call from the table, unchecked against the DNA. The CDR3 is 8 residues long, counting both termini. Per germline, CDR1 SGDLS and CDR2 YYNGEE.